This entry is about one TCR beta chain. The antigen is unknown. The data originate from a study of Ad26.COV2.S vaccination and SARS-CoV-2 variants. Findings of the study overall: Total T cell responses were possibly underestimated by TCR breadth and depth analyses. Reportedly, after vaccination the spike-specific CD8+ and CD4+ T cell responses displayed substantial breadth.

Profiled with immunoSEQ multiplex PCR; TCRdb holds only in-frame clones, not every one. This sample has 300,000 to 400,000 clones, with about nine tenths found just once. Specified treatment: 15 to 20 received Ad26.COV2.S at low or high dose, single or two shots; about 5 received placebo; per-sample allocation not given. Day 63 after the first injection of vaccine or placebo was the sampling time. The sample came from a Boston adult aged 18-55 years. Germline values: CDR1 SGHNT, CDR2 YYREEE (reference sequence). The CDR3 covers 13 residues. The V and J ends lost 5 bases and 7 bases respectively, with 12 bases between them.

This chain links TRBV5-4 with TRBJ2-2; TRBD1 is a possible D gene (6 bases). The input for sequencing was peripheral blood, taken in a trial of Ad26.COV2.S vaccine versus placebo. The sequence was obtained from a person aged 18-60 years who received the Ad26.COV2.S COVID-19 vaccine or a placebo. The DNA of the CDR3 is TGTGCCAGCAGGTCTACAGGGTTCGGGGAGCTGTTTTTT. Its translation is CASRSTGFGELFF.